The 22 T cell receptor beta chains below come from one sample, sequenced in a study of blood T cell repertoires in COVID-19 (dated by TCRdb to the early 2020s). The receptor library was made with the immunoSEQ multiplex PCR assay. TCRdb's version of the immuneACCESS table is confined to in-frame rearrangements and falls short of the full clone set. An unresolved V gene accounts for under half of the shortfall where checked; the remainder is of unknown origin. This sample has 330,000 or so clones in its table, and about 90% of those were observed once. The ten largest clones capture less than 2.5% of the sample. The specimen was PBMCs or T cells enriched from blood (not recorded which). Source of these receptors: a man aged 35-49 years in a cohort exposed to, infected with or recovered from COVID-19 (not recorded which).

The V and J genes are TRBV5-8 and TRBJ1-5, with 7 bases aligning to TRBD1. Germline V lookup: CDR1 SGHTS, CDR2 YDEGEE. CDR3 length: 16 amino acids. Trimming removed 5 bases from V and 0 bases from J; junction bases left unmatched: 8. CDR3 DNA sequence: TGTGCCAGCAGGGAGACAGGGACTTATAGCAATCAGCCCCAGCATTTT. Its protein product is CASRETGTYSNQPQHF.

The rearrangement links TRBV5-6 to TRBJ1-5; D gene ambiguous. CDR3 size: 16 residues. V was clipped by 0 bases and J by 1 base, with 11 bases between them. CDR1 and CDR2 from the germline V gene are SGHDT and YYEEEE. Written as DNA, the CDR3 is TGTGCCAGCAGCTTGGCGGGAAGTCCCAGCAATCAGCCCCAGCATTTT. It yields the protein CASSLAGSPSNQPQHF.

The rearrangement uses TRBV5-1 and TRBJ2-7, with 10 bases that match TRBD2. V dropped 0 bases and J dropped 1; count of bases not matched to a gene: 4. CDR3 size: 16 residues. Germline V lookup: CDR1 SGHRS, CDR2 YFSETQ. CDR3 sequence: CASSLAELAGSYEQYF. Written as DNA, the CDR3 is TGCGCCAGCAGCTTGGCCGAACTAGCGGGGTCCTACGAGCAGTACTTC.

This rearrangement joins TRBV29-1 to TRBJ1-4, with D possibly TRBD1 on 5 matching bases. The V gene lost 5 bases and the J gene lost 8 bases, with 12 bases spanning the gap. This CDR3 region has 12 residues. CDR1 is SQVTM and CDR2 is ANQGSEA in the germline V gene. Here the CDR3 reads CSVSRGGEKLFF. The CDR3 DNA reads as TGCAGCGTTTCTAGGGGTGGGGAAAAACTGTTTTTT.

The J gene is TRBJ2-3, the V gene TRBV28, with TRBD1 matching 9 bases. With 6 bases clipped from V and 1 base from J, the junction kept 11 bases outside the gene matches. This CDR3 spans 17 amino acids. In germline, CDR1 is MDHEN, CDR2 SYDVKM. The CDR3 DNA follows: TGTGCCAGCAGCCCGAACAGGGGGCGATTGGGCACAGATACGCAGTATTTT. Amino acid sequence: CASSPNRGRLGTDTQYF.

The CDR3 sequence: CASRGVYTEAFF. The CDR3 DNA sequence: TGCGCCAGCAGAGGGGTTTACACTGAAGCTTTCTTT. The V call is TRBV23-1, the J call TRBJ1-1; TRBD1 might be the D (5 bases). TRBV23-1 counts as an open reading frame of uncertain function. V was cut by 6 bases and J by 3 bases, with 8 bases left in between. This CDR3 region has 12 residues.

This clone has a single count. The rearrangement uses TRBV5-6 and TRBJ2-1; 14 nucleotides match TRBD2. Germline loops: CDR1 SGHDT, CDR2 YYEEEE. Losses at the gene ends were 0 bases for V and 8 bases for J; bases not matched to a gene: 4. The CDR3 loop spans 16 amino acids. As DNA, the CDR3 is TGTGCCAGCAGCTTGGCAGGACTAGCGGGAGGTCATGAGCAGTTCTTC. Its protein product is CASSLAGLAGGHEQFF. The full variable domain, rest sourced from reference TRBV5-6 and TRBJ2-1, is DAGVTQSPTHLIKTRGQQVTLRCSPKSGHDTVSWYQQALGQGPQFIFQYYEEEERQRGNFPDRFSGHQFPNYSSELNVNALLLGDSALYLCASSLAGLAGGHEQFFGPGTRLTVL.

V is TRBV30 and J is TRBJ1-5; D possibly corresponds to TRBD1 (5 bases). The CDR3 is made up of 13 amino acids. From germline, CDR1 is GTSNPN and CDR2 SVGIG (reference sequence). Trimming took off 3 bases at V and 7 bases at J, with 13 bases between the two ends. The chain's CDR3 is CAWSGLGVQPQHF. For the CDR3, the DNA is TGTGCCTGGAGCGGGTTAGGGGTCCAGCCCCAGCATTTT.

V is TRBV5-1 and J is TRBJ2-7; 9 nucleotides match TRBD1. The CDR3 has 14 amino acids. Germline trimming cut 4 bases from V and 3 bases from J; bases unmatched to any gene: 5. Germline V gives CDR1 SGHRS, CDR2 YFSETQ. The CDR3 loop is CASSVDRGLYEQYF. The CDR3 DNA reads TGCGCCAGCAGCGTGGACAGGGGACTCTACGAGCAGTACTTC.

CDR3 sequence reads: CASGLAHGGTQYF. Here the CDR3 DNA reads TGTGCTAGTGGTTTAGCTCACGGAGGGACCCAGTACTTC. The V gene is TRBV12-5, the J gene TRBJ2-5, with D possibly TRBD2 on 5 matching bases. Trimming took 3 bases from V and 7 from J, leaving 12 bases between them. The CDR3 length is 13 residues. Germline CDR1 LGHNT, CDR2 FRNRAP.

The chain couples TRBV18 to TRBJ1-5; D uncertain. The germline V gene has CDR1 KGHSH and CDR2 LQKENI. V gave up 6 bases and J gave up 4 bases, with 10 bases separating them. The CDR3 runs 13 residues. This CDR3 is CASSVEENQPQHF. The CDR3 nucleotides are TGTGCCAGCTCCGTTGAGGAGAATCAGCCCCAGCATTTT.

The chain has TRBV5-1 and TRBJ1-1, with D perhaps TRBD1 (6 bases). Germline lookup yields CDR1 SGHRS and CDR2 YFSETQ. The V gene lost 5 bases and the J gene lost 4 bases, with 15 bases spanning the gap. The CDR3 has 14 residues. For the CDR3, the DNA is TGCGCCAGCAGAACCCTACAGGGTGGCACTGAAGCTTTCTTT. Amino acid sequence: CASRTLQGGTEAFF.

The chain has TRBV9 and TRBJ2-3; tentative D call: TRBD2 (6 bases). From germline, CDR1 is SGDLS and CDR2 YYNGEE. V was trimmed by 4 bases and J by 4 bases, leaving 10 bases between them. The CDR3 contains 13 residues. CDR3 sequence reads: CASSPSVADTQYF. CDR3 nucleotide sequence: TGTGCCAGCAGCCCTAGCGTGGCAGATACGCAGTATTTT.

The chain recombines TRBV6-1 with TRBJ1-3; perhaps TRBD1 as D (6 bases). Germline V gene data show CDR1 as MNHNS and CDR2 as SASEGT. The CDR3 consists of 15 residues. The V end lost 2 bases, the J end lost 6 bases, and 14 bases lay between the germline ends. The chain's CDR3 is CASSERPGAANTIYF. Written as DNA, the CDR3 is TGTGCCAGCAGTGAACGGCCAGGGGCGGCAAACACCATATATTTT.

The rearrangement links TRBV3-1 (or the pseudogene TRBV3-2) to TRBJ2-1; maybe TRBD1 (5 bases). Trimming removed 1 base at V and 0 bases at J, with 13 bases between. CDR1 LGHDT and CDR2 YNNKEL come from the germline V gene (reference sequence). This CDR3 is 17 amino acids long. The CDR3, as DNA: TGTGCCAGCAGCCAAGTAGGGGTTTGGGGCTCCTACAATGAGCAGTTCTTC. Its translation: CASSQVGVWGSYNEQFF.

This clone was picked up a small number of times. The chain recombines TRBV12-3 or TRBV12-4 with TRBJ2-2; D is unresolved. This CDR3 is built from 12 residues. Between the trimmed V and J ends, which lost 7 bases and 6 bases, there was a span of 9 bases. The CDR3 nucleotides read TGTGCCAGCACGACTGGTGCCGGGGAGCTGTTTTTT. This encodes CASTTGAGELFF.

The chain joins TRBV27 to TRBJ2-1; TRBD2 matches at 9 bases. CDR3 length equals 15 residues. Germline CDR1 reads MNHEY; CDR2 reads SMNVEV (reference sequence). Trimming took 2 bases from V and 6 from J; bases not matched to a gene: 5. The DNA of the CDR3 is TGTGCCAGCAGTTTAGTTGGGACTAGCAGCAATGAGCAGTTCTTC. It is translated as CASSLVGTSSNEQFF.

This rearrangement joins TRBV28 to TRBJ1-2; 7 bases line up with TRBD1. The CDR3 spans 17 residues. V lost 4 bases to trimming and J lost 1 base; unmatched junction nucleotides: 12. The germline gives CDR1 MDHEN, CDR2 SYDVKM. CDR3 in amino acids: CASSSATGTAFNYGYTF. The CDR3 bases are TGTGCCAGCAGTTCCGCGACAGGGACAGCTTTTAACTATGGCTACACCTTC.

The chain carries TRBV6-2 or TRBV6-3 and TRBJ2-7; 10 bases fit TRBD1. This CDR3 has 15 amino acids. Germline-derived CDR1 and CDR2 are MNHEY and SVGEGT. J gave up 4 bases and V 5 bases, and 8 bases lay outside the gene matches. For the CDR3, the DNA is TGTGCCAGCAGTAAGGCCGGGACAGGGGAATACGAGCAGTACTTC. Its protein product is CASSKAGTGEYEQYF.

The chain joins TRBV19 to TRBJ1-1; TRBD1 might be the D (5 bases). The CDR3 spans 11 residues. V lost 4 bases and J lost 8, with 8 bases in between. Germline V gives CDR1 LNHDA, CDR2 SQIVND (reference sequence). CDR3 amino acids: CASSTSGEAFF. DNA for the CDR3: TGTGCCAGTAGTACCTCAGGGGAAGCTTTCTTT.

The chain couples TRBV5-1 to TRBJ2-1, with 9 bases that match TRBD2. The germline V gene encodes CDR1 SGHRS and CDR2 YFSETQ. V lost 4 bases to trimming and J lost 0 bases; unmatched junction nucleotides: 5. This CDR3 is built from 16 residues. The CDR3 nucleotides are TGCGCCAGCAGCCCCCTTAGCGGGAGCTCCTACAATGAGCAGTTCTTC. Protein: CASSPLSGSSYNEQFF.

This clone was picked up many times. This chain connects TRBV15 to TRBJ2-7; 10 bases map to TRBD2. The CDR3 has 19 amino acids. V was pared by 1 base and J by 2 bases, with 14 bases of the junction left unmatched. Germline V gene lookup returns CDR1 LNHNV and CDR2 YYDKDF (reference sequence). DNA for the CDR3: TGTGCCACCAGCAGAGTGATTAGCGGGAGGCCGACCGTGGCCTACGAGCAGTACTTC. Its protein product is CATSRVISGRPTVAYEQYF.